This is a list of T cell receptor beta chains from one sample in a study of human thymus T cells. The protocol was immunoSEQ multiplex PCR, while the TCRdb copy is restricted to in-frame clones and leaves out a portion. The sample has about 60,000 clones, over 85% seen once. Sequenced material: blood. Every receptor here comes from a boy in the first two years of life with a congenital heart defect but otherwise immunologically healthy. CDR3s include the opening cysteine and the closing phenylalanine or tryptophan. Fields, in order: clone size, D gene, V gene, J gene, CDR3 protein, CDR3 DNA. D genes are given only for firm matches. Clone size, where shown, is once, few, many, or a class for clones that have expanded.

>-|TRBD2|TRBV7-2|TRBJ2-5
CASSPRLAGVQETQYF
TGTGCCAGCAGCCCTCGACTAGCGGGAGTCCAAGAGACCCAGTACTTC
>once|-|TRBV2|TRBJ2-7
CASSSGQLIYEQYF
TGTGCCAGCAGTAGCGGACAGCTAATCTACGAGCAGTACTTC
>-|-|TRBV5-6|TRBJ2-3
CASSLRLGGTDTQYF
TGTGCCAGCAGCTTGCGGCTAGGTGGCACAGATACGCAGTATTTT
>-|-|TRBV6-6|TRBJ2-3
CASSYSTSTDTQYF
TGTGCCAGCAGTTACTCGACTAGCACAGATACGCAGTATTTT
>-|-|TRBV14|TRBJ1-2
CASSQYGGDGYTF
TGTGCCAGCAGCCAGTACGGGGGGGATGGCTACACCTTC
>-|TRBD2|TRBV5-1|TRBJ2-7
CASSFGTSGNYEQYF
TGCGCCAGCAGCTTCGGGACTAGCGGGAACTACGAGCAGTACTTC
>-|-|TRBV7-9|TRBJ2-7
CASSRTELTGGWEQYF
TGTGCCAGCAGCCGGACGGAATTGACAGGTGGTTGGGAGCAGTACTTC
>-|TRBD1|TRBV6-5|TRBJ2-2
CASSSGQGWTGELFF
TGTGCCAGCAGTTCCGGACAGGGATGGACCGGGGAGCTGTTTTTT
>few|-|TRBV2|TRBJ1-2
CASSQGADGYTF
TGTGCCAGCAGTCAAGGGGCAGATGGCTACACCTTC
>-|TRBD2|TRBV5-1|TRBJ2-7
CASSVSGRGPYEQYF
TGCGCCAGCAGCGTTAGCGGGAGAGGGCCCTACGAGCAGTACTTC
>-|-|TRBV6-5|TRBJ2-7
CASSYGSTSYEQYF
TGTGCCAGCAGTTACGGCTCAACCTCCTACGAGCAGTACTTC
>few|-|TRBV10-3|TRBJ1-5
CAISEPDQPQHF
TGTGCCATCAGTGAGCCGGATCAGCCCCAGCATTTT
>-|TRBD1|TRBV5-8|TRBJ1-1
CASSAWTGYEAFF
TGTGCCAGCAGCGCCTGGACAGGGTATGAAGCTTTCTTT
>-|TRBD1|TRBV7-2|TRBJ2-5
CASSWTGETQYF
TGTGCCAGCAGCTGGACAGGGGAGACCCAGTACTTC
>-|TRBD1|TRBV19|TRBJ1-2
CASSIDRGYGYTF
TGTGCCAGTAGTATCGACAGGGGGTATGGCTACACCTTC
>-|TRBD2|TRBV5-6|TRBJ2-2
CASSLTPGGYTGELFF
TGTGCCAGCAGCTTAACTCCGGGAGGTTACACCGGGGAGCTGTTTTTT
>-|TRBD2|TRBV6-5|TRBJ2-1
CASRIRWAGGEFF
TGTGCCAGCAGAATCCGGTGGGCGGGAGGGGAGTTCTTC
>-|-|TRBV6-5|TRBJ2-7
CASSYSQAGNSYEQYF
TGTGCCAGCAGTTACTCTCAGGCGGGGAACTCCTACGAGCAGTACTTC
>-|-|TRBV6-1|TRBJ2-7
CASRPLRLSYEQYF
TGTGCCAGCAGGCCGCTTAGGCTTAGCTACGAGCAGTACTTC
>-|-|TRBV9|TRBJ2-7
CASSPGALKSYEQYF
TGTGCCAGCAGCCCAGGGGCCCTTAAGAGCTACGAGCAGTACTTC
>-|TRBD2|TRBV7-9|TRBJ2-3
CASSYGSGGFLDTQYF
TGTGCCAGCAGCTATGGTAGCGGGGGGTTTCTAGATACGCAGTATTTT
>-|TRBD1|TRBV10-3|TRBJ2-3
CAISETLGQGTDTQYF
TGTGCCATCAGTGAAACGCTAGGACAGGGGACGGATACGCAGTATTTT
>-|-|TRBV10-1|TRBJ2-1
CASSEWEGVNEQFF
TGCGCCAGCAGTGAATGGGAGGGGGTTAATGAGCAGTTCTTC
>-|TRBD1|TRBV27|TRBJ1-2
CASSPAPLTGEEVCF
TGTGCCAGCAGTCCCGCACCCTTGACAGGGGAGGAGGTTTGCTTC
>-|TRBD2|TRBV6-4|TRBJ2-5
CASSTTGTSVFQETQYF
TGTGCCAGCAGTACTACCGGGACTAGCGTATTCCAAGAGACCCAGTACTTC
>-|-|TRBV14|TRBJ2-2
CASSQDIGGGELFF
TGTGCCAGCAGCCAAGATATCGGTGGCGGGGAGCTGTTTTTT
>-|TRBD2|TRBV27|TRBJ2-7
CASSLSRGYPSYEQYF
TGTGCCAGCAGTTTATCGCGGGGGTATCCTTCCTACGAGCAGTACTTC
>-|-|TRBV10-3|TRBJ2-7
CAISEGNSYEQYF
TGTGCCATCAGTGAAGGGAACTCCTACGAGCAGTACTTC
>-|-|TRBV2|TRBJ2-2
CASSAQGGLAGELFF
TGTGCCAGCAGTGCTCAGGGGGGGCTGGCCGGGGAGCTGTTTTTT
>-|-|TRBV7-9|TRBJ2-6
CASSLGTGANVLTF
TGTGCCAGCAGCTTAGGGACTGGGGCCAACGTCCTGACTTTC
>-|-|TRBV29-1|TRBJ2-7
CSVWEGTASYEQYF
TGCAGCGTTTGGGAGGGGACAGCTTCCTACGAGCAGTACTTC
>-|-|TRBV11-3|TRBJ1-2
CASSLDFRQGSGYTF
TGTGCCAGCAGCTTAGATTTCCGGCAGGGTAGCGGCTACACCTTC
>-|-|TRBV5-1|TRBJ2-7
CASSPSLAQYEQYF
TGCGCCAGCAGCCCCTCACTAGCTCAGTACGAGCAGTACTTC
>-|-|TRBV2|TRBJ2-2
CASSELAGTGELFF
TGTGCCAGCAGTGAACTAGCAGGTACCGGGGAGCTGTTTTTT
>-|TRBD2|TRBV30|TRBJ2-2
CAWSPGTSAGELFF
TGTGCCTGGAGTCCCGGGACTAGCGCCGGGGAGCTGTTTTTT
>-|-|TRBV28|TRBJ2-2
CASSFGPGELFF
TGTGCCAGCAGTTTTGGGCCCGGGGAGCTGTTTTTT
>-|-|TRBV5-6|TRBJ2-3
CASSPWGMGTDTQYF
TGTGCCAGCAGCCCGTGGGGGATGGGCACAGATACGCAGTATTTT
>-|-|TRBV6-1|TRBJ1-2
CASSARDNYGYTF
TGTGCCAGCAGTGCCCGGGACAACTATGGCTACACCTTC
>-|TRBD1|TRBV29-1|TRBJ2-7
CSVKTGESYEQYF
TGCAGCGTTAAGACAGGGGAATCCTACGAGCAGTACTTC
>once|-|TRBV6-5|TRBJ2-6
CASSSLGSGANVLTF
TGTGCCAGCAGTTCCCTAGGCTCTGGGGCCAACGTCCTGACTTTC
>-|-|TRBV12-5|TRBJ2-3
CASGLLRQVLSTDTQYF
TGTGCTAGTGGTTTGCTCCGACAGGTGCTAAGCACAGATACGCAGTATTTT
>-|-|TRBV19|TRBJ1-2
CASSTVDIFNYGYTF
TGTGCCAGTAGTACGGTGGACATCTTTAACTATGGCTACACCTTC
>-|-|TRBV10-3|TRBJ2-7
CAISKGLRETPSYEQYF
TGTGCCATCAGTAAAGGACTTAGAGAAACTCCCTCCTACGAGCAGTACTTC
>-|TRBD2|TRBV6-1|TRBJ2-7
CASSRAGTNYYEQYF
TGTGCCAGCAGTCGAGCCGGGACTAACTACTACGAGCAGTACTTC
>-|-|TRBV6-1|TRBJ1-1
CASSDGTITEAFF
TGTGCCAGCAGTGATGGAACAATCACTGAAGCTTTCTTT
>-|TRBD1|TRBV19|TRBJ1-5
CASSTGQGNQPQHF
TGTGCCAGTAGTACCGGACAGGGCAATCAGCCCCAGCATTTT
>-|TRBD2|TRBV11-2|TRBJ2-3
CASSLDRRLAGAWDTQYF
TGTGCCAGCAGCTTAGATCGGAGACTAGCGGGCGCCTGGGATACGCAGTATTTT
>-|TRBD1|TRBV19|TRBJ2-6
CASHRGSGANVLTF
TGTGCCAGCCACAGGGGCTCTGGGGCCAACGTCCTGACTTTC
>-|TRBD2|TRBV4-3|TRBJ2-1
CASSQDAGLAGVYNEQFF
TGCGCCAGCAGCCAAGATGCCGGGCTAGCGGGGGTCTACAATGAGCAGTTCTTC